This T cell receptor (beta chain) was identified in a study of T cell repertoires in cytomegalovirus infection. Study background: Based on public TCR beta signatures, there were indications of CMV infection and of a matching HLA type.

TCRdb independently ran MiXCR on the reads; one entry per CDR3 protein. The table records around 280,000 distinct CDR3 sequences, about 9.2% of them present only once. As to this clonotype: Since a much larger clone is just one base distant, this may be a read error.

Germline CDR1 reads SGHDN; CDR2 reads FVKESK. The length of the CDR3 is 13 residues. The sequenced material came from PBMCs. The chain uses TRBV14 and TRBJ1-2, with a weak D call TRBD1 (6 bases). The clonotype was recovered from a human donor in good health (CMV status not recorded). Some clones in this sample may be carry-over from other donors' samples. The CDR3 nucleotides are TGTGCCAGCAGCCTCCAGGGGATCTATCGCTACACCTTC. This codes for CASSLQGIYRYTF.